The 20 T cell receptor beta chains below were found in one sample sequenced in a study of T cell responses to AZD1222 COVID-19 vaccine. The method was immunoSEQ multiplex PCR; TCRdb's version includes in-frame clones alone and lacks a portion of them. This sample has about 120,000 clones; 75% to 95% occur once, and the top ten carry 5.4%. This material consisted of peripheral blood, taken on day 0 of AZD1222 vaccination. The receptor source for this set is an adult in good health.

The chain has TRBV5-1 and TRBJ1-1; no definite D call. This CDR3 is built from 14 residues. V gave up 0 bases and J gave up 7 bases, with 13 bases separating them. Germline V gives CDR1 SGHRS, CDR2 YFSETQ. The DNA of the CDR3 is TGCGCCAGCAGCTTGGTAGCGGCCCCTTTTGAAGCTTTCTTT. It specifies CASSLVAAPFEAFF.

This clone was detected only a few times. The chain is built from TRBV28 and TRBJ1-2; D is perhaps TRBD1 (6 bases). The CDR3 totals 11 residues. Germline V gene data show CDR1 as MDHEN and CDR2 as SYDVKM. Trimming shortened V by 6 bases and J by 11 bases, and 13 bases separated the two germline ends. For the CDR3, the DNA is TGTGCCAGCAGAGGACAGCCCCAATACACCTTC. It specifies CASRGQPQYTF.

CDR3 in DNA: TGTGCCAGCAGCCAGACAGGGGTGGTGGATACGCAGTATTTT. This codes for CASSQTGVVDTQYF. This chain links TRBV11-2 with TRBJ2-3, with 8 nucleotides matching TRBD1. The CDR3 totals 14 residues. CDR1 is SGHAT and CDR2 is FQNNGV in the germline V gene. V lost 5 bases to trimming and J lost 6 bases; unmatched junction nucleotides: 7. Variable domain in full (rest from reference TRBV11-2 and TRBJ2-3): EAGVAQSPRYKIIEKRQSVAFWCNPISGHATLYWYQQILGQGPKLLIQFQNNGVVDDSQLPKDRFSAERLKGVDSTLKIQPAKLEDSAVYLCASSQTGVVDTQYFGPGTRLTVL.

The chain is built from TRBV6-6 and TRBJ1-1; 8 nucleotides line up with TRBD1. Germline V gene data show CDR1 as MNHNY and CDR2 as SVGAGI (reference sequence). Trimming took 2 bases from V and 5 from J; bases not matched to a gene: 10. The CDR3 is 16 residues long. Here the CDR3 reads CASSYGRGPGGTEAFF. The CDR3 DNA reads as TGTGCCAGCAGTTACGGCAGGGGGCCGGGTGGTACTGAAGCTTTCTTT.

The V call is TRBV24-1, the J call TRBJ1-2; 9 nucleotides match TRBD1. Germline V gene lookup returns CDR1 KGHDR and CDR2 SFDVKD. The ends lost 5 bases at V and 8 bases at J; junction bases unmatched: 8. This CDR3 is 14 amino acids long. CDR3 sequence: CATSGRQGVRGYTF. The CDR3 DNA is TGTGCCACCAGTGGGCGACAGGGGGTCAGGGGCTACACCTTC.

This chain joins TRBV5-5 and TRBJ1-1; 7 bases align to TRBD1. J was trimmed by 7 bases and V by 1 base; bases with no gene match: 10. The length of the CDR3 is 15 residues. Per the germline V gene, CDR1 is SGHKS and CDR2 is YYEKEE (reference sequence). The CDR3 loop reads CASSLSQGVGIEAFF. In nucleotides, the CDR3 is TGTGCCAGCAGCTTGAGTCAGGGGGTTGGAATTGAAGCTTTCTTT.

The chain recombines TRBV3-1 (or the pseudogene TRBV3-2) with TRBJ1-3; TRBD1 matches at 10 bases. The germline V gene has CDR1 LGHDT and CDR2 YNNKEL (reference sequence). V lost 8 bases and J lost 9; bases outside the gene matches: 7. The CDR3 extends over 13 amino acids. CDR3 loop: CASGTGAGATIYF. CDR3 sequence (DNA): TGTGCCAGCGGGACAGGGGCTGGGGCCACCATATATTTT.

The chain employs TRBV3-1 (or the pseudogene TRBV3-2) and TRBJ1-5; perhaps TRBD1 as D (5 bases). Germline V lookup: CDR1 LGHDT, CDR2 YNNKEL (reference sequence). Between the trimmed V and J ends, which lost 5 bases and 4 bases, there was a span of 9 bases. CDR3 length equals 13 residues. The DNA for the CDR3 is TGTGCCAGCAGCGGGGGGGGGAATCAGCCCCAGCATTTT. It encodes CASSGGGNQPQHF.

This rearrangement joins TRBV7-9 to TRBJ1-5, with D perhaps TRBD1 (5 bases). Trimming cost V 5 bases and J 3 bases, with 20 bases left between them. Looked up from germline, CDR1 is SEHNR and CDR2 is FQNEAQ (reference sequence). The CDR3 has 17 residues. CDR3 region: CASSLTRDGDHNQPQHF. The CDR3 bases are TGTGCCAGCAGCCTAACTAGGGACGGAGACCACAATCAGCCCCAGCATTTT.

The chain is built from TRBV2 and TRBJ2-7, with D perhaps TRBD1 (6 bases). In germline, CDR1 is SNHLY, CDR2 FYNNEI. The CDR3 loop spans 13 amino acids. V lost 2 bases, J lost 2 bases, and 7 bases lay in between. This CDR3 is CASSERGTYEQYF. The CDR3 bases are TGTGCCAGCAGTGAAAGGGGGACCTACGAGCAGTACTTC.

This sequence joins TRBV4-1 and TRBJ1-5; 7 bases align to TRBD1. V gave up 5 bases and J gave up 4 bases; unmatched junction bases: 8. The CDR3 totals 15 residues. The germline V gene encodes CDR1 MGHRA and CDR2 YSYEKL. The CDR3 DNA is TGCGCCAGCAGCGCTCAGGGGGAAGAAAATCAGCCCCAGCATTTT. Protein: CASSAQGEENQPQHF.

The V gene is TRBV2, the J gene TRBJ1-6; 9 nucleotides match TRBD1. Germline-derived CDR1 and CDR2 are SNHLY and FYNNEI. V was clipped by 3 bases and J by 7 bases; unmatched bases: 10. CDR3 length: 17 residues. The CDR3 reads CASSDLLRTGVNSPLHF. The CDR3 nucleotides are TGTGCCAGCAGTGACCTCTTGCGGACAGGGGTAAATTCACCCCTCCACTTT. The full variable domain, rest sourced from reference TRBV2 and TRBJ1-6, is EPEVTQTPSHQVTQMGQEVILRCVPISNHLYFYWYRQILGQKVEFLVSFYNNEISEKSEIFDDQFSVERPDGSNFTLKIRSTKLEDSAMYFCASSDLLRTGVNSPLHFGNGTRLTVT.

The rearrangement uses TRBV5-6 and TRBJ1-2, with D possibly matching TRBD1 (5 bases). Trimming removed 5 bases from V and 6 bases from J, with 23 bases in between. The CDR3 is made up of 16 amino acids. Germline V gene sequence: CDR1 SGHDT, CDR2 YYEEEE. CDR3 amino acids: CASSLNPGRIGDGYTF. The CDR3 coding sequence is TGTGCCAGCAGTCTTAACCCAGGGAGGATAGGGGATGGCTACACCTTC.

The CDR3 sequence is CASSRGPASYEQYF. The CDR3 DNA follows: TGTGCCAGCAGCCGGGGGCCGGCCTCCTACGAGCAGTACTTC. V gene TRBV6-5 combines with J gene TRBJ2-7; D possibly uses TRBD1 or TRBD2 (6 bases each). Trimming pared 6 bases from V and 0 bases from J, leaving 12 bases between. Germline assignment: CDR1 MNHEY and CDR2 SVGAGI. The CDR3 spans 14 residues.

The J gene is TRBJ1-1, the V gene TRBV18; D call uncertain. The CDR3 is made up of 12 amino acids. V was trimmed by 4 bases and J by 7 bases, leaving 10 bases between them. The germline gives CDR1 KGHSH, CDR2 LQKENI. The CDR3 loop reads CASSRVPDEAFF. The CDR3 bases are TGTGCCAGCTCACGAGTACCAGATGAAGCTTTCTTT.

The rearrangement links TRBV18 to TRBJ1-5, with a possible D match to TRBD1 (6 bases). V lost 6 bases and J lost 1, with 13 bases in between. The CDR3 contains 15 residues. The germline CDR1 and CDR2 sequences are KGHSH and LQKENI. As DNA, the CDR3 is TGTGCCAGCTCCGAACAGGGAATGAGCAATCAGCCCCAGCATTTT. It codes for CASSEQGMSNQPQHF.

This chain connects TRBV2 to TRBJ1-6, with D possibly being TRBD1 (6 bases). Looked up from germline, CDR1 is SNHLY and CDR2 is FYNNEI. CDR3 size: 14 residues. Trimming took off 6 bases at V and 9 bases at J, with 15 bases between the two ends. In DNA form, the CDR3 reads TGTGCCAGCAGCGACAGGTCTGTGGGTTCACCCCTCCACTTT. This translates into CASSDRSVGSPLHF.

The CDR3 loop reads CASSEYQVAAYEQYF. The CDR3 region has the DNA TGTGCCAGCAGTGAATACCAGGTGGCTGCCTACGAGCAGTACTTC. V and J are TRBV25-1 and TRBJ2-7; no clear D gene. The CDR3 has 15 amino acids. The germline CDR1 and CDR2 sequences are MGHDK and SYGVNS. Trimming took 0 bases from V and 2 from J, leaving 11 bases between them.

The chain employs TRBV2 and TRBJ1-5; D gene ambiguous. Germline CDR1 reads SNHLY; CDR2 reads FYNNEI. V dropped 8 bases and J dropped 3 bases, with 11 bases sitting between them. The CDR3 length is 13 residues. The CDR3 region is CASGVQPNQPQHF. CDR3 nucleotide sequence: TGTGCCAGCGGGGTCCAGCCCAATCAGCCCCAGCATTTT.

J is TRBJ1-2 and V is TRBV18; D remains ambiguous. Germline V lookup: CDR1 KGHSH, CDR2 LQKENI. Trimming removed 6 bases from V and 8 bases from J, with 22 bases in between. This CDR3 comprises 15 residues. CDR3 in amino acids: CASSPRQRGYEGYTF. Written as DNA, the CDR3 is TGTGCCAGCTCTCCAAGACAACGAGGATATGAGGGCTACACCTTC.